The 2 T cell receptor beta chains below come from one sample, sequenced in a study of blood T cell repertoires in COVID-19 (dated by TCRdb to about 2020). The library was built by means of the immunoSEQ multiplex PCR assay. What TCRdb holds here is the immuneACCESS table cut down to in-frame rearrangements. Part of the clones is not present; checked against another copy, under half of the missing clones reflect an unresolved V gene, and the others are unexplained. Present in this sample are about 140,000 clones, about 86% of which were seen just once. The ten largest clones add up to 4% of the sample. Sequencing input: peripheral blood. Receptor source: a woman in her sixties or seventies with acute or convalescent COVID-19.

This clone is a singleton in its sample. V is TRBV5-5 and J is TRBJ2-7, with TRBD2 as a possible D gene (5 bases). The CDR3 is 12 amino acids. The germline CDR1 and CDR2 sequences are SGHKS and YYEKEE (reference sequence). Trimming took off 2 bases at V and 6 bases at J, with 9 bases between the two ends. CDR3 nucleotide sequence: TGTGCCAGCAGCTTAAGGAGCGGCGAGCAGTACTTC. Protein sequence: CASSLRSGEQYF.

This clone came up a few times. The V call is TRBV10-3, the J call TRBJ1-4, with 10 bases that match TRBD1. This CDR3 spans 15 amino acids. Germline CDR1 ENHRY, CDR2 SYGVKD. The junction had 0 bases not matched to a gene; V was cut back by 0 bases and J by 5 bases. The CDR3 coding sequence is TGTGCCATCAGTGAGTCGGGACAGGGGAATGAAAAACTGTTTTTT. This codes for CAISESGQGNEKLFF.